The entry that follows covers one T cell receptor (beta chain) sequence. This sample is part of a study of TIL therapy for anti-PD-1-resistant metastatic lung cancer. CDR3 length: 17 residues. Unmatched junction bases numbered 9, after V lost 3 bases and J lost 4 bases. The germline V gene has CDR1 SGHAT and CDR2 FQNNGV. The libraries were made with immunoSEQ v3. Produced via immunoSEQ multiplex PCR; TCRdb's table is partial and in-frame only. The table shows about 59,000 clones, with 73% occurring only once. As for time point: pre-treatment sample, taken before nivolumab and TIL therapy. Sequencing used blood, obtained at baseline. This clonotype originated in a person aged 30 to 80 with non-small cell lung cancer. The rearrangement uses TRBV11-2 and TRBJ2-6; 7 nucleotides agree with TRBD1. CDR3: CASSLGQTIRGANVLTF. The CDR3 coding sequence is TGTGCCAGCAGCTTGGGACAGACCATTAGGGGGGCCAACGTCCTGACTTTC.